This TCR beta chain was recovered during a study of T cell clones after liver transplantation (dated by TCRdb to the late 2010s). For the study in its entirety: The samples were obtained from ITN030ST, a randomized trial that attempted immunosuppression withdrawal within 2 years after liver transplantation. Donor-reactive T cell clones were identified by TCRbeta sequencing following a pre-transplant mixed lymphocyte reaction and were subsequently tracked in post-transplant blood. As an antigen-independent comparator for the donor-reactive sequences, third party-reactive TCRbeta sequences from pre-transplant MLRs were identified as well. Three of the eight recipients were HCV-positive; the others were transplanted for non-autoimmune, non-viral indications. Until randomization at 12-24 months post-transplant, subjects were given standard immunosuppression, with no induction therapy. Tolerance was defined as complete withdrawal of immunosuppression for at least one year without a rise in liver enzymes beyond twice the upper limit of normal. Blood samples were collected pre-transplant, pre-randomization before withdrawal, and post-randomization after either full withdrawal or failed withdrawal. Of the 8 liver transplant recipients making up the studied cohort, 3 were classified as tolerant and 5 as non-tolerant.

CDR1 and CDR2, looked up from the germline V gene, are MDHEN and SYDVKM. The CDR3, cysteine through phenylalanine, is 14 amino acids long. Only the CDR3 region is kept as DNA, spanning 42 bases read in frame from base 1. V lost 5 bases and J lost 10 bases, and the count of bases not matched to a germline gene is 7. Remarks on this clone: This clone's antigen is unknown. No qualities accompany the bases; no much larger clone lies one base away. The sample has other DNA sequences that encode this CDR3 too.

Unstimulated PBMCs, after thawing, were stained for CD3, CD4 and CD8 and then FACS-sorted into CD3+CD4+ and CD3+CD8+ populations. All 8 studied subjects were randomized to immunosuppression withdrawal. The Qiagen DNeasy Blood and Tissue Kit was used to isolate genomic DNA. Using immunoSEQ, frozen genomic DNA was subjected to high-throughput TCRbeta CDR3 sequencing, a process that included PCR amplification, mapping, bias correction and internal controls. The authors' analysis ran thus. Productive rearrangements were kept, and unique TCRbeta sequences were defined by CDR3 nucleotide sequence plus V and J gene. For a sequence to be called donor-reactive, it needed a frequency of at least 0.01% and at least 5-fold expansion in CFSE-low cells compared with unstimulated pre-transplant cells. Per-subject minimum frequency thresholds, based on the lowest-template unstimulated sample, ensured at least 90% detection power. Repertoire turnover was measured by Jensen-Shannon divergence between the top 1000 TCRbeta sequences post- and pre-transplant. Changes in detection of donor-reactive sequences were tested with two-sided Fisher's exact tests. Not all clones reach the TCRdb copy of this immuneACCESS table, which keeps in-frame sequences only. Checked studies attribute under half of the gap to unresolved V genes and leave the rest unexplained. That table gives V, J and clone size, and the DNA gave D and trimming. Within this sample are about 51,000 clones, with 65% to 80% of them counted one time only. Around 10% of the sample belongs to the ten largest clones.

Study-level results and caveats: Donor-reactive sequences decreased more than third party-reactive sequences, which suggests partial antigen-specific deletion that was not related to withdrawal success. Because allograft tissue specimens were not available, migration of donor-reactive T cells into the graft, rather than deletion, may have occurred. Low numbers of available donor cells limited the measurable donor-reactive repertoire in two subjects. Once repertoire turnover was taken into account, donor-reactive detection showed a significant reduction for CD4 in 7 of 8 subjects and for CD8 in 8 of 8. Because of small, heterogeneous patient numbers and non-standardized post-transplant time points, the conclusions were only preliminary. In most of the 8 subjects, regardless of tolerance or HCV status, circulating donor-reactive CD4 TCRbeta sequences dropped significantly post-transplant.

The origin of this receptor is a human patient who received a liver transplant. Following transplantation, T cells from the graft donor may be among those present. The sample consisted of CD4+ T cells from blood, taken approximately 54 months after liver transplant. Here the chain combines TRBV28 and TRBJ1-6; TRBD1 lines up with 8 middle nucleotides. CDR3 reads: CASSPGQGRSPLHF. The nucleotides are TGTGCCAGCAGTCCCGGACAGGGTAGGTCACCCCTCCACTTT.